What follows is one T cell receptor (beta chain) and its context. Its antigen remains unidentified. The CDR3 runs to 15 residues. The germline CDR1 and CDR2 sequences are MNHNY and SVGAGI (reference sequence). These data originate in a study of blood T cells in healthy people across ages. Overall study results and limits: In these data, TCR beta diversity tracked strongly with naive T cell percentage. Unknown donor CMV status possibly confounded expanded clonotype changes. Researchers said unsorted PBMCs prevented a conclusive naive versus antigen-experienced comparison.

Primed by a sample-barcoded 5' primer and a J-beta primer mix, a second PCR proceeded for roughly 6 to 12 cycles. MiXCR, run by TCRdb on the 5' RACE reads, gives a single entry per CDR3 protein. The repertoire holds under 1 million distinct CDR3 sequences, with approximately 44% as singletons. J is TRBJ1-2 and V is TRBV6-6; the D is unclear. Sequencing input: blood. The source of this sequence is a man between 60 and 75 years old in good health. The CDR3 sequence: CASQRRNGPNYGYTF. DNA for the CDR3: TGTGCGTCTCAGCGTCGGAACGGACCTAACTATGGCTACACCTTC.